The present TCR beta chain was sequenced within a study of blood T cell repertoires in COVID-19. Study-level information: Sites across the United States, Italy and Spain contributed samples from acute and convalescent COVID-19.

Produced via immunoSEQ multiplex PCR; TCRdb's table is partial and in-frame only. The table lists 300,000 to 450,000 clones, roughly 85% of them singletons, with 3% to 4.5% in the top ten. V gave up 5 bases and J gave up 5 bases, with 40 bases separating them. Germline CDR1 SGHVS, CDR2 FQNEAQ. The CDR3 spans 23 residues. The chain combines TRBV7-8 with TRBJ2-1; TRBD2 might be the D (5 bases). This receptor was identified in a woman aged 18-29 years with acute or convalescent COVID-19. Sequencing used peripheral blood. CDR3 loop: CASSQRQLEGPGMGTGQHNEQFF. CDR3 nucleotides: TGTGCCAGCAGCCAAAGGCAACTAGAAGGGCCTGGTATGGGCACTGGGCAACACAATGAGCAGTTCTTC.